The T cell receptor (beta chain) under discussion was sequenced for a study of patients and donors after allogeneic stem cell transplantation. TCRdb processed the RT-PCR reads anew with MiXCR; each CDR3 protein has one entry. The repertoire consists of around 150,000 distinct CDR3 sequences, with around 30% occurring once and the leading ten covering approximately 3%. With 3 bases removed from V and 7 bases from J, the gap between germline ends came to 7 bases. The CDR3 runs to 12 residues. The TCR comes from a human donor who was either an allogeneic HSCT recipient or a stem cell or donor lymphocyte infusion donor (not recorded which). It is not recorded whose cells these are; they may come from a transplant donor. Input material: blood, either unsorted or a sorted T cell fraction (not recorded which). This chain links TRBV12-3 or TRBV12-4 with TRBJ1-5, with D perhaps matching TRBD1 (5 bases). The CDR3 region is CASSFEGQPQHF. The CDR3 bases are TGTGCCAGCAGTTTTGAGGGGCAGCCCCAGCATTTT.